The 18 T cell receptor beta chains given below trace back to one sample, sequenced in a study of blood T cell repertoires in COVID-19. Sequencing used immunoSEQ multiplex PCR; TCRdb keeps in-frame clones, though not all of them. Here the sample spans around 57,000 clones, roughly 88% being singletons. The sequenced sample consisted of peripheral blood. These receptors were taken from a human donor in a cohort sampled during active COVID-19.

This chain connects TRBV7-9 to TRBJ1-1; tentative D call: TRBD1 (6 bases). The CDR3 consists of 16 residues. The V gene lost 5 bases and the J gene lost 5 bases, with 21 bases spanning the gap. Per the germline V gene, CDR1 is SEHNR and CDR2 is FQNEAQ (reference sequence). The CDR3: CASSPMTGKGWTEAFF. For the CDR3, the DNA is TGTGCCAGCAGCCCGATGACAGGCAAAGGGTGGACTGAAGCTTTCTTT. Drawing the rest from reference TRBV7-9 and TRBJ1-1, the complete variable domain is DTGVSQNPRHKITKRGQNVTFRCDPISEHNRLYWYRQTLGQGPEFLTYFQNEAQLEKSRLLSDRFSAERPKGSFSTLEIQRTEQGDSAMYLCASSPMTGKGWTEAFFGQGTRLTVV.

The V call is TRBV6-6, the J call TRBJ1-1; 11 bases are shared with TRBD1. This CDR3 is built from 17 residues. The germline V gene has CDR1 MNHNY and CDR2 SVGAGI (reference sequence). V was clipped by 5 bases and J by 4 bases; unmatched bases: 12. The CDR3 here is CASSPAGTGGVGTEAFF. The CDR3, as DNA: TGTGCCAGCAGTCCCGCCGGGACAGGGGGGGTCGGCACTGAAGCTTTCTTT.

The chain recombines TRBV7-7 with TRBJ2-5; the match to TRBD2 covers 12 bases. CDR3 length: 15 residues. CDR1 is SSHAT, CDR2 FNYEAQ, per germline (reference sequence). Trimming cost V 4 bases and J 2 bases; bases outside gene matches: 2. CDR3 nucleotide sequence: TGTGCCAGCAGCTCCGGACTAGCGGGGCAAGAGACCCAGTACTTC. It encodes CASSSGLAGQETQYF.

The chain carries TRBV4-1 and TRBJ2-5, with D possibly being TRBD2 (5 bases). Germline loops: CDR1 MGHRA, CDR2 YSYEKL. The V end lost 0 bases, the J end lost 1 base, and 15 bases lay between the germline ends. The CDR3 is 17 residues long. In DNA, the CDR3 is TGCGCCAGCAGCCAAGAGGTTGGCGCGGGCTTCCAAGAGACCCAGTACTTC. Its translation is CASSQEVGAGFQETQYF.

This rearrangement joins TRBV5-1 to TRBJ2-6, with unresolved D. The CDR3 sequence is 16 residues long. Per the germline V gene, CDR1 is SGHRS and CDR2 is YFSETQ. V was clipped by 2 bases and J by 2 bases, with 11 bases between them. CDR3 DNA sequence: TGCGCCAGCAGCTTCGTCTATTCCCCTGGGGCCAACGTCCTGACTTTC. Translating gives CASSFVYSPGANVLTF. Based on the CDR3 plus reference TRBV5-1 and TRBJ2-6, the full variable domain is KAGVTQTPRYLIKTRGQQVTLSCSPISGHRSVSWYQQTPGQGLQFLFEYFSETQRNKGNFPGRFSGRQFSNSRSEMNVSTLELGDSALYLCASSFVYSPGANVLTFGAGSRLTVL.

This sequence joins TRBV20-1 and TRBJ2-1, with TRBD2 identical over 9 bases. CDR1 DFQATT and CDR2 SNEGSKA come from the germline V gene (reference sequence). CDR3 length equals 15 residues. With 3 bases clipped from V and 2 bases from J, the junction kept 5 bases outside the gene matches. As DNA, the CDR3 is TGCAGTGCTAGTGGCAGCGGGGGGACCTACAATGAGCAGTTCTTC. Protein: CSASGSGGTYNEQFF.

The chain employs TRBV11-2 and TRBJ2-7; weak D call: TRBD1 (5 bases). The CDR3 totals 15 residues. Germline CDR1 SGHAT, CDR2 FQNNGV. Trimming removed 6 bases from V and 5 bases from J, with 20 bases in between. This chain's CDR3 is CASRFRVGRAHEQYF. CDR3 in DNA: TGTGCCAGCAGATTCCGAGTGGGCAGGGCCCACGAGCAGTACTTC.

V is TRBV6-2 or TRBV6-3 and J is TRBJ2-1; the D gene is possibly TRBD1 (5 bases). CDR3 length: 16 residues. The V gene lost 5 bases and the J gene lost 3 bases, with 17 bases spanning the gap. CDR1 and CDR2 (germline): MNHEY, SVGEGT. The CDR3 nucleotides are TGTGCCAGCAGTCCATACAAGGAGACAGTCTACAATGAGCAGTTCTTC. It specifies CASSPYKETVYNEQFF.

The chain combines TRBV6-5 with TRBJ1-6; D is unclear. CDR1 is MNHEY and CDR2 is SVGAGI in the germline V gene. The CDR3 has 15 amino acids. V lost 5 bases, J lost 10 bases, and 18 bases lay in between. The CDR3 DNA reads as TGTGCCAGCAGTAGACTACCGGGAAGCGAATCACCCCTCCACTTT. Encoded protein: CASSRLPGSESPLHF.

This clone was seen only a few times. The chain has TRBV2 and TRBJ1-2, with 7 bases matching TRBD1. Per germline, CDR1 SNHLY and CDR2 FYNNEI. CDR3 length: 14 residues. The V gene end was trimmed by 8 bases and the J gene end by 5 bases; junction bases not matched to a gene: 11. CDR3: CASGKGGGMYGYTF. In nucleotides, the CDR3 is TGTGCCAGCGGCAAAGGGGGCGGAATGTATGGCTACACCTTC.

CDR3: CASTTMGFGNTIYF. CDR3 sequence (DNA): TGTGCCAGCACCACTATGGGTTTTGGAAACACCATATATTTT. V and J are TRBV2 and TRBJ1-3; D gene uncertain. Germline-derived CDR1 and CDR2 are SNHLY and FYNNEI. The V gene lost 7 bases and the J gene lost 3 bases, with 13 bases spanning the gap. CDR3 length: 14 residues.

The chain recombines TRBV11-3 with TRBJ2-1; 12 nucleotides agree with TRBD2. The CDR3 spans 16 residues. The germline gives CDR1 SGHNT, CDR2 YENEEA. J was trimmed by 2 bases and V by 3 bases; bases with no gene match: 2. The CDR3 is CASSLGLAGTYNEQFF. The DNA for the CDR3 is TGTGCCAGCAGCTTGGGACTAGCGGGTACCTACAATGAGCAGTTCTTC.

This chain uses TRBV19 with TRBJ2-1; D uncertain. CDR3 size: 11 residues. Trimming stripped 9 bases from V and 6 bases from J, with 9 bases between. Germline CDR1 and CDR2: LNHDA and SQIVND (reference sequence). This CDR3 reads CARITGNEQFF. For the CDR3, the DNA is TGTGCCAGGATCACCGGCAATGAGCAGTTCTTC.

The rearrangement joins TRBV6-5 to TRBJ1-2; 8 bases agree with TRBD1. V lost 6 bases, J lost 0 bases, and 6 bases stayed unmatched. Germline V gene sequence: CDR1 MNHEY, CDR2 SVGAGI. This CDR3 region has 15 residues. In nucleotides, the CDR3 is TGTGCCAGCAGGAACACAGGGGGTTCTAACTATGGCTACACCTTC. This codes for CASRNTGGSNYGYTF.

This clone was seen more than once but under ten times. The CDR3 bases are TGTGCCAGCAGTTTTGTCAAGGGGTTCCCAACCGAGCAGTACTTC. Amino acids: CASSFVKGFPTEQYF. V gene TRBV27 combines with J gene TRBJ2-7, with D perhaps matching TRBD1 (5 bases). The germline V gene encodes CDR1 MNHEY and CDR2 SMNVEV (reference sequence). Trimming removed 3 bases from V and 6 bases from J, with 18 bases in between. This CDR3 contains 15 residues.

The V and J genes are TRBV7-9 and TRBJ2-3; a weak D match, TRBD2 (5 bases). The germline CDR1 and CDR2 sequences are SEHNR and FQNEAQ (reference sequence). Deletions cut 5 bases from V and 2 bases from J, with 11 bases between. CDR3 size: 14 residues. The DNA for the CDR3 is TGTGCCAGCAGCGACTACCGGGACACAGATACGCAGTATTTT. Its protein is CASSDYRDTDTQYF.

This CDR3 reads CASSRNRDSTYEQYF. The CDR3 coding sequence is TGCGCCAGCAGCCGCAACCGGGACAGCACCTACGAGCAGTACTTC. The chain is built from TRBV5-1 and TRBJ2-7; 7 positions agree with TRBD1. Germline V CDR1 and CDR2: SGHRS, YFSETQ. This CDR3 region has 15 residues. V was pared by 4 bases and J by 2 bases, with 9 bases of the junction left unmatched.

This chain's CDR3 is CASSLKASGASTDTQYF. The CDR3 region has the DNA TGTGCCAGCAGCTTAAAGGCTAGCGGGGCTAGCACAGATACGCAGTATTTT. The chain links TRBV13 to TRBJ2-3; 9 bases are shared with TRBD2. This CDR3 contains 17 residues. The germline gives CDR1 PRHDT, CDR2 FYEKMQ (reference sequence). V lost 2 bases and J lost 0; bases outside the gene matches: 6.